This T cell receptor (beta chain) was recovered during a study of HIV-infected children after antiretroviral therapy interruption. Unique molecular identifiers were included in an RNA-based 3' RACE TCR library. One entry per CDR3 protein, called by TCRdb with MiXCR from the 3' RACE reads. The sample records about 86,000 distinct CDR3 sequences, approximately 6.9% being singletons. Treatment in this sample: PENTA 11 planned treatment interruption arm or continuous ART arm. Naive CD4+ CD45RA+ CD45RO- T cells were FACS-sorted from thawed PBMCs. This clonotype was seen many times. The CDR3 runs to 17 residues. V lost 0 bases, J lost 4 bases, and 15 bases lay in between. The germline CDR1 and CDR2 sequences are WNHNN and SYGVQD (reference sequence).

The clonotype was recovered from a pool of human donors with HIV. The chain carries TRBV10-1 and TRBJ2-2; D remains unclear. This material consisted of CD45RA+ CD4+ T cells from PBMCs, pooled from several time points, taken from a donor given antiretroviral therapy, either interrupted or continuous. Described subset: naive CD4+ CD45RA+ CD45RO- T cells. The chain's CDR3 is CASSESGFRSTTGELFF. The CDR3 bases are TGCGCCAGCAGTGAGTCCGGCTTTAGATCGACCACCGGGGAGCTGTTTTTT.